Presented here are 25 T cell receptor beta chains from one specimen sequenced in a study of blood T cells in healthy people across ages. Next came a second PCR, run for about 7 to 12 cycles, which used a sample-barcoded 5' primer along with a J-beta primer mix. In TCRdb, the 5' RACE reads were re-called with MiXCR into one record per CDR3 protein. The table records 590,000 or so distinct CDR3 sequences, about 30% of them present only once. Sequencing used blood. Receptors originate from an elderly woman in good health.

This clonotype was counted ten times or more. V gene TRBV6-5 combines with J gene TRBJ1-2, with D unclear. CDR1 is MNHEY, CDR2 SVGAGI, per germline. The CDR3 loop spans 13 amino acids. V was shortened by 6 bases and J by 10 bases, with 18 bases between the two germline ends. In nucleotides, the CDR3 is TGTGCCAGCAGCCGTCCTTCCCCACTGATCTACACCTTC. Translated: CASSRPSPLIYTF.

The table lists this clonotype with many counts. CDR3: CASSQDGRTAEQFF. In nucleotides, the CDR3 is TGCGCCAGCAGCCAGGACGGTAGGACTGCTGAGCAGTTCTTC. J is TRBJ2-1 and V is TRBV4-3; D possibly corresponds to TRBD2 (5 bases). The germline CDR1 and CDR2 sequences are LGHNA and YSLEER. This CDR3 has 14 amino acids. V dropped 3 bases and J dropped 9 bases, with 15 bases sitting between them.

In this sample, this clonotype turned up a few times. Just one base apart from a much larger clone, this may be a read error. This sequence joins TRBV4-1 and TRBJ2-4; possibly TRBD1 for D (5 bases). With the DNA end fitting TRBJ2-7 better, the J assignment may be wrong. Germline loops: CDR1 MGHRA, CDR2 YSYEKL. This CDR3 is built from 15 residues. CDR3 nucleotide sequence: TGCGCCAGCAGCCAACCGGACACCAGATCCTGCGAGCAGTACTTC. This encodes CASSQPDTRSCEQYF.

The chain is built from TRBV28 and TRBJ2-1; TRBD1 might be the D (6 bases). The V end was cut by 5 bases, the J end by 10 bases, with 15 bases between. Germline V gives CDR1 MDHEN, CDR2 SYDVKM. The CDR3 is 13 residues long. The CDR3 sequence is CASSPLIQGEQFF. In DNA form, the CDR3 reads TGTGCCAGCAGTCCGCTCATCCAGGGGGAGCAGTTCTTC.

For this clonotype: This may arise from a read error, as a much more abundant clone is one base away. V usage is TRBV5-1 and J usage is TRBJ2-1; the D gene is possibly TRBD2 (5 bases). V was cut by 0 bases and J by 2 bases, with 12 bases left in between. The CDR3 loop spans 16 amino acids. CDR1 is SGHRS, CDR2 YFSETQ, per germline. CDR3 loop: CASSLGRGSTYNEQFF. DNA of the CDR3: TGCGCCAGCAGCTTGGGACGGGGTTCGACCTACAATGAGCAGTTCTTC.

This clonotype has only a few counts. The chain links TRBV12-3 or TRBV12-4 to TRBJ1-4, with D tentatively TRBD1 (5 bases). The CDR3 is 16 residues long. The ends were cut back, 4 bases at V and 6 bases at J, with 18 bases in the middle. The DNA for the CDR3 is TGTGCCAGCAGTTCCCCCAGAGCAGGGTTGCATGAAAAACTGTTTTTT. This encodes CASSSPRAGLHEKLFF.

This clonotype was detected many times. The chain joins TRBV20-1 to TRBJ1-5; 7 nucleotides align to TRBD1. Trimming cost V 4 bases and J 3 bases; bases outside gene matches: 6. The CDR3 spans 14 residues. CDR1 and CDR2 from the germline V gene are DFQATT and SNEGSKA (reference sequence). CDR3 amino acids: CSAKSGTDNQPQHF. CDR3 DNA sequence: TGCAGTGCTAAATCAGGGACAGACAATCAGCCCCAGCATTTT.

V usage is TRBV10-1 and J usage is TRBJ2-3; 7 nucleotides line up with TRBD2. V gave up 0 bases and J gave up 1 base; unmatched junction bases: 10. CDR3 length equals 18 residues. Germline V gene data show CDR1 as WNHNN and CDR2 as SYGVQD (reference sequence). In DNA, the CDR3 is TGCGCCAGCAGTGAGTCGTTAGGAGCGGGACGTGGCACAGATACGCAGTATTTT. Translation gives CASSESLGAGRGTDTQYF.

A word on this clonotype: This may arise from a read error, as a much more abundant clone is one base away. This chain links TRBV20-1 with TRBJ2-3, with D perhaps being TRBD1 or TRBD2 (5 bases each). Germline V gene lookup returns CDR1 DFQATT and CDR2 SNEGSKA (reference sequence). Deletions cut 1 base from V and 0 bases from J, with 11 bases between. The CDR3 extends over 15 amino acids. CDR3 bases: TGCAGTGCTAGAGGGGGCGGGCGCAGCACAGATACGCAGTATTTT. Translation gives CSARGGGRSTDTQYF.

This clonotype has more than one count but fewer than ten. V gene TRBV24-1 combines with J gene TRBJ1-4, with D tentatively TRBD1 (5 bases). Germline V lookup: CDR1 KGHDR, CDR2 SFDVKD. V was pared by 2 bases and J by 14 bases, with 20 bases between. This CDR3 has 15 residues. CDR3 nucleotides: TGTGCCACCAGTGATTCCACACGTGGGGGGAGTACTCTGTTTTTT. Amino acids: CATSDSTRGGSTLFF.

The chain recombines TRBV12-3 or TRBV12-4 with TRBJ2-3, with D unresolved. Trimming left V 9 bases short and J 4 bases short, with 20 bases between. The CDR3 is 15 residues long. CDR3 DNA: TGTGCCAGTTCCTTCGACTCTCTTGTGGCAGATACGCAGTATTTT. Translated: CASSFDSLVADTQYF.

V is TRBV30 and J is TRBJ2-3, with D maybe TRBD2 (6 bases). There are 14 residues in the CDR3. The germline gives CDR1 GTSNPN, CDR2 SVGIG (reference sequence). Trimming pared 0 bases from V and 4 bases from J, leaving 11 bases between. Here the CDR3 DNA reads TGTGCCTGGAGTGTACTGCGGGGCTCAGATACGCAGTATTTT. Translating it yields CAWSVLRGSDTQYF.

This clonotype was observed a handful of times. A much larger clone lies one base from this, so it may be a read error. The J gene is TRBJ2-6, the V gene TRBV20-1; D is possibly TRBD1 (5 bases). The length of the CDR3 is 15 residues. Germline lookup yields CDR1 DFQATT and CDR2 SNEGSKA (reference sequence). This CDR3 is CSASNAGSGANVPTF. The CDR3 nucleotides read TGCAGTGCTAGTAACGCCGGCTCTGGGGCCAACGTCCCGACTTTC.

This sequence joins TRBV3-1 and TRBJ2-3; D possibly corresponds to TRBD1 (5 bases). The V gene lost 3 bases and the J gene lost 1 base, with 23 bases spanning the gap. CDR3 length: 19 amino acids. From germline, CDR1 is LGHDT and CDR2 YNNKEL (reference sequence). The DNA for the CDR3 is TGTGCCAGCAGCCAGGTCTACGGCACGGCCGGCAGGGGCACAGATACGCAGTATTTT. Translation gives CASSQVYGTAGRGTDTQYF.

This clonotype was observed many times. The CDR3 sequence: CASSPVGAGETQYF. Here the CDR3 DNA reads TGTGCCAGCAGCCCCGTGGGGGCTGGGGAGACCCAGTACTTC. The V and J genes are TRBV7-3 and TRBJ2-5; D possibly corresponds to TRBD1 (6 bases). Germline CDR1 is SGHTA and CDR2 is FQGTGA. This CDR3 contains 14 residues. Trimming shortened V by 5 bases and J by 5 bases, and 15 bases separated the two germline ends.

This clonotype was counted many times. The J gene is TRBJ2-7, the V gene TRBV20-1; TRBD1 matches at 9 bases. Germline V CDR1 and CDR2: DFQATT, SNEGSKA (reference sequence). V trimming: 6 bases; J trimming: 3 bases; junction bases outside the gene matches: 15. This CDR3 has 16 amino acids. CDR3 residues: CSAEGQPGQGLYEQYF. CDR3 DNA sequence: TGCAGTGCCGAAGGGCAACCGGGACAGGGACTCTACGAGCAGTACTTC.

J is TRBJ2-5 and V is TRBV30; D may be TRBD1 (6 bases). V dropped 0 bases and J dropped 10 bases, with 15 bases sitting between them. CDR1 is GTSNPN, CDR2 SVGIG, per germline (reference sequence). This CDR3 is built from 13 residues. The chain's CDR3 is CAWSVQGPRDQYF. CDR3 coding DNA: TGTGCCTGGAGTGTACAGGGCCCCCGAGACCAGTACTTC.

Regarding this clonotype: A much larger clone lies one base from this, so it may be a read error. V and J are TRBV7-2 and TRBJ1-5; D is ambiguous. Per germline, CDR1 SGHTA and CDR2 FQGNSA. CDR3 length: 14 residues. Trimming left V 5 bases short and J 7 bases short, with 15 bases between. The CDR3 sequence: CASSRSKGTQPQHF. The CDR3 region has the DNA TGTGCCAGCAGCCGAAGCAAGGGAACGCAGCCCCAGCATTTT.

This clonotype was counted ten times or more. The chain combines TRBV7-9 with TRBJ2-1, with 11 positions matching TRBD2. The trim removed 1 base at V and 8 bases at J, leaving 4 bases unmatched. CDR1 and CDR2 (germline): SEHNR, FQNEAQ (reference sequence). The CDR3 contains 15 residues. The CDR3 DNA follows: TGTGCCAGCAGCTTAGTAGCGGGGGGGGAGGATGAGCAGTTCTTC. Residues: CASSLVAGGEDEQFF.

There are many counts of this clonotype. The chain couples TRBV20-1 to TRBJ1-2; maybe TRBD1 (5 bases). Trimming took off 6 bases at V and 6 bases at J, with 14 bases between the two ends. There are 12 residues in the CDR3. Per germline, CDR1 DFQATT and CDR2 SNEGSKA (reference sequence). The CDR3 here is CSAVPGIHGYTF. The CDR3 DNA is TGCAGTGCGGTTCCAGGGATCCATGGCTACACCTTC.

This clonotype was seen ten or more times. This sequence joins TRBV5-1 and TRBJ2-3, with TRBD1 matching over 9 bases. This CDR3 comprises 15 residues. CDR1 SGHRS and CDR2 YFSETQ come from the germline V gene. The junction had 5 bases not matched to a gene; V was cut back by 5 bases and J by 1 base. CDR3 nucleotides: TGCGCCAGCAGACTGACAGGGGGGGGCACAGATACGCAGTATTTT. It is translated as CASRLTGGGTDTQYF. Using reference TRBV5-1 and TRBJ2-3 for the parts outside the CDR3, the full variable domain is KAGVTQTPRYLIKTRGQQVTLSCSPISGHRSVSWYQQTPGQGLQFLFEYFSETQRNKGNFPGRFSGRQFSNSRSEMNVSTLELGDSALYLCASRLTGGGTDTQYFGPGTRLTVL.

This clonotype has at least ten counts. The V gene is TRBV20-1, the J gene TRBJ2-3, with 11 nucleotides matching TRBD1. CDR3 length: 15 amino acids. Unmatched junction bases numbered 7, after V lost 5 bases and J lost 3 bases. The germline CDR1 and CDR2 sequences are DFQATT and SNEGSKA (reference sequence). As DNA, the CDR3 is TGCAGTGCTGCAACCCGGGACAGGGGGACAGATACGCAGTATTTT. This encodes CSAATRDRGTDTQYF.

This clonotype has at least ten counts. This chain links TRBV12-3 or TRBV12-4 with TRBJ1-2, with 9 bases identical to TRBD1. With 3 bases clipped from V and 7 bases from J, the junction kept 9 bases outside the gene matches. The CDR3 has 15 amino acids. This CDR3 is CASSFYIGTGTGYTF. The CDR3 coding sequence is TGTGCCAGCAGTTTCTATATCGGGACAGGGACTGGCTACACCTTC.

This clonotype was recorded many times. V is TRBV4-1 and J is TRBJ2-7; D gene unclear. Between the trimmed V and J ends, which lost 0 bases and 0 bases, there was a span of 9 bases. The CDR3 consists of 15 residues. Germline V gene lookup returns CDR1 MGHRA and CDR2 YSYEKL. The CDR3, as DNA: TGCGCCAGCAGCCAAGACAGGATGAGCTCCTACGAGCAGTACTTC. Amino acids: CASSQDRMSSYEQYF.

This clonotype was observed at least ten times. The chain couples TRBV4-2 to TRBJ2-7, with D perhaps matching TRBD2 (5 bases). The CDR3 has 15 amino acids. Looked up from germline, CDR1 is LGHNA and CDR2 is YNFKEQ. The V end lost 8 bases, the J end lost 1 base, and 18 bases lay between the germline ends. This chain's CDR3 is CASGIWTVTSYEQYF. The CDR3 DNA follows: TGTGCCAGCGGAATCTGGACTGTAACATCCTACGAGCAGTACTTC.